This paragraph reports one T cell receptor (beta chain). Between the trimmed V and J ends, which lost 5 bases and 3 bases, there was a span of 4 bases. The CDR3 has 12 residues. Germline CDR1 reads SGHVS; CDR2 reads FNYEAQ. These data are taken from a study of blood T cell repertoires in COVID-19. The wider study: Sites in the United States, Italy and Spain provided acute and convalescent COVID-19 samples. PBMCs, B-cell-depleted T cells, or T cells were the source of the cDNA or gDNA that made up the material.

The protocol was immunoSEQ multiplex PCR, while the TCRdb copy is restricted to in-frame clones and leaves out a portion. The repertoire holds about 82,000 clones, with approximately 80% as singletons. This receptor was obtained from a man older than 75 with acute or convalescent COVID-19. The chain is built from TRBV7-6 and TRBJ2-2; D not resolved. The sample consisted of peripheral blood. CDR3 sequence reads: CASSRHTGELFF. The CDR3 DNA follows: TGTGCCAGCAGCCGTCACACCGGGGAGCTGTTTTTT.